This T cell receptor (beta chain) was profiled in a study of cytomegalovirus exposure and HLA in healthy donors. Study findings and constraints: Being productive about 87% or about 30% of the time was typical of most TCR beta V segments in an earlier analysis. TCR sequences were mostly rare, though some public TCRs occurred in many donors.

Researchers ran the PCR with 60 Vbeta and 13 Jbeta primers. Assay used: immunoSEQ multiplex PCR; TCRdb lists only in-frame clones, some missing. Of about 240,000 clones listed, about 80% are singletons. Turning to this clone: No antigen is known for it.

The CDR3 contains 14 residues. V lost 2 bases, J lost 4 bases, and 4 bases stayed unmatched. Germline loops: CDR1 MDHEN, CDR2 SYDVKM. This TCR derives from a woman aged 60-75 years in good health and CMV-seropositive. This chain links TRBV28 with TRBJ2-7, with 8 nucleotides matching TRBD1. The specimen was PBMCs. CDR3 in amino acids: CASSLGGTGYEQYF. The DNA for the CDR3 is TGTGCCAGCAGTTTAGGGGGGACAGGTTACGAGCAGTACTTC.